Sequencing of this T cell receptor beta chain was carried out in a study of OX40 agonist ivuxolimab in advanced cancers. Study-level information: Prior therapy, whether anti-PD-1, anti-PD-L1 or anti-CTLA-4, was allowed, and less than 45% had some.

This clone was detected once. The cohort excluded patients with autoimmune disease history or systemic immunosuppression. Peripheral blood came from all dose cohorts at three timepoints. The germline V and J ends were trimmed by 0 bases and 4 bases, with 12 bases remaining between them. CDR1 SGHAT and CDR2 FQNNGV come from the germline V gene. This CDR3 is built from 15 residues. Repertoires were generated with immunoSEQ multiplex PCR, while TCRdb's copy carries only in-frame clones and drops some. The sample comprises roughly 100,000 clones, around nine tenths of which are singletons, and about 1.5% rests with the top ten.

The chain combines TRBV11-2 with TRBJ1-1, with D possibly matching TRBD1 (6 bases). This specimen consisted of CD4+ or CD8+ T cells sorted from blood, obtained in a trial of the OX40 agonist ivuxolimab. The receptor was derived from an adult with an advanced solid tumor such as melanoma, head and neck, liver or kidney cancer. The CDR3 nucleotides read TGTGCCAGCAGCTTAGAGGGGGGGGCAGCCACTGAAGCTTTCTTT. Residues: CASSLEGGAATEAFF.